The 30 T cell receptor beta chains listed next were all sequenced from one sample in a study of T cells in Graves' hyperthyroidism and ophthalmopathy. Amplification of TCR beta CDR3 regions used RNA as the template. TCR CDR3 underwent first-round RT-PCR with the HTBI primer set. TCRdb redid the calling of the multiplex PCR reads with MiXCR, one entry per CDR3 protein. Found here are 550,000 to 850,000 distinct CDR3 sequences, around 20% of them singletons; the top ten hold around 17%. Sequencing used blood. These receptors were collected from a woman in her forties or fifties with Graves' hyperthyroidism that later progressed to Graves' ophthalmopathy.

This clonotype appeared many times. The chain combines TRBV11-1 with TRBJ2-2; TRBD1 is a possible D gene (6 bases). Trimming took off 4 bases at V and 1 base at J, with 10 bases between the two ends. The germline gives CDR1 SGHAT, CDR2 FQDESV (reference sequence). CDR3 length equals 15 residues. The CDR3 loop reads CASSWGTKNTGELFF. As DNA, the CDR3 is TGTGCCAGCAGCTGGGGGACAAAGAACACCGGGGAGCTGTTTTTT.

The chain is built from TRBV19 and TRBJ1-1; D call uncertain. CDR3 length: 14 residues. The ends were cut back, 7 bases at V and 0 bases at J, with 12 bases in the middle. Germline V gene data show CDR1 as LNHDA and CDR2 as SQIVND (reference sequence). Here the CDR3 reads CASNTERVNTEAFF. The DNA of the CDR3 is TGTGCCAGTAACACAGAACGGGTGAACACTGAAGCTTTCTTT.

This clonotype was counted ten times or more. The V and J genes are TRBV11-2 and TRBJ2-3, with TRBD2 as a possible D gene (6 bases). Trimming left V 3 bases short and J 0 bases short, with 13 bases between. This CDR3 contains 16 residues. Germline assignment: CDR1 SGHAT and CDR2 FQNNGV. The CDR3: CASSFQWGESTDTQYF. The CDR3 DNA reads TGTGCCAGCAGCTTCCAGTGGGGGGAAAGCACAGATACGCAGTATTTT.

The chain is built from TRBV2 and TRBJ1-1; 8 nucleotides agree with TRBD1. Trimming took 8 bases from V and 5 from J; bases not matched to a gene: 10. The CDR3 length is 14 residues. Germline CDR1 reads SNHLY; CDR2 reads FYNNEI. CDR3 in amino acids: CASGRQGSGTEAFF. Written as DNA, the CDR3 is TGTGCCAGCGGAAGACAGGGGTCGGGAACTGAAGCTTTCTTT.

This sequence joins TRBV13 and TRBJ1-5; the D is unclear. The CDR3 spans 13 residues. Looked up from germline, CDR1 is PRHDT and CDR2 is FYEKMQ (reference sequence). The V and J ends lost 8 bases and 3 bases respectively, with 11 bases between them. The CDR3 loop reads CASGRGFNQPQHF. The CDR3 DNA reads as TGTGCCAGCGGGCGGGGATTCAATCAGCCCCAGCATTTT.

This clonotype has more than one count but fewer than ten. The rearrangement joins TRBV7-9 to TRBJ1-2; 8 bases fit TRBD1. The CDR3 loop spans 17 amino acids. J gave up 4 bases and V 1 base, and 11 bases lay outside the gene matches. Germline V CDR1 and CDR2: SEHNR, FQNEAQ (reference sequence). As DNA, the CDR3 is TGTGCCAGCAGCTTAGGAAGTGGTTTAGGGACAGGCTATGGCTACACCTTC. Translating it yields CASSLGSGLGTGYGYTF.

In regard to this clonotype: The junction and the germline gene differ at one end; a read error may be behind it. The rearrangement joins TRBV12-3 or TRBV12-4 to TRBJ2-3; tentative D call: TRBD2 (6 bases). The CDR3 covers 13 residues. CDR3 nucleotide sequence: TGTGCCAGCAGCCTAACTAGCATAGATACGCAGTATTTT. This gives the protein CASSLTSIDTQYF.

This sequence joins TRBV6-1 and TRBJ2-5; 9 nucleotides agree with TRBD2. This CDR3 is built from 14 residues. J lost 2 bases, V lost 6 bases, and 4 bases had no gene match. Per germline, CDR1 MNHNS and CDR2 SASEGT. The CDR3 region has the DNA TGTGCCAGCAGGAGGGCGGGGGGGCAAGAGACCCAGTACTTC. Its protein product is CASRRAGGQETQYF.

The chain has TRBV6-1 and TRBJ2-5; TRBD1 matches at 10 bases. V gave up 7 bases and J gave up 8 bases; unmatched junction bases: 4. There are 12 residues in the CDR3. Germline CDR1 is MNHNS and CDR2 is SASEGT. CDR3 amino acids: CASKGQGRTQYF. The CDR3 DNA reads TGTGCCAGCAAGGGACAGGGGCGTACCCAGTACTTC.

V usage is TRBV5-1 and J usage is TRBJ2-5; 7 bases are shared with TRBD1. The CDR3 has 14 amino acids. Germline trimming cut 4 bases from V and 3 bases from J; bases unmatched to any gene: 6. The germline CDR1 and CDR2 sequences are SGHRS and YFSETQ. CDR3 sequence reads: CASSPTGDEETQYF. CDR3 sequence (DNA): TGCGCCAGCAGCCCCACAGGGGACGAAGAGACCCAGTACTTC. Full variable domain (missing parts from reference TRBV5-1 and TRBJ2-5): KAGVTQTPRYLIKTRGQQVTLSCSPISGHRSVSWYQQTPGQGLQFLFEYFSETQRNKGNFPGRFSGRQFSNSRSEMNVSTLELGDSALYLCASSPTGDEETQYFGPGTRLLVL.

This clonotype came up many times. The V call is TRBV12-3 or TRBV12-4, the J call TRBJ1-6; 8 nucleotides line up with TRBD1. Trimming removed 2 bases from V and 6 bases from J; junction bases left unmatched: 3. CDR3 length: 15 residues. The CDR3 DNA is TGTGCCAGCAGTTTACAGGGGGCCCTTAATTCACCCCTCCACTTT. This sequence encodes CASSLQGALNSPLHF.

This clonotype has more than one count but fewer than ten. The V call is TRBV7-9, the J call TRBJ1-2, with D unresolved. This CDR3 has 17 residues. With 4 bases removed from V and 5 bases from J, the gap between germline ends came to 23 bases. CDR1 is SEHNR, CDR2 FQNEAQ, per germline (reference sequence). The DNA for the CDR3 is TGTGCCAGCAGCTCGGCGGATTTTAAGCTTACTTCATATGGCTACACCTTC. This sequence encodes CASSSADFKLTSYGYTF.

There are many counts of this clonotype. The CDR3, as DNA: TGCGCCAGCAGCTCCAATTTCGCTAGCGGCAGCACAGATACGCAGTATTTT. This gives the protein CASSSNFASGSTDTQYF. The rearrangement joins TRBV5-1 to TRBJ2-3; 7 bases align to TRBD2. Germline CDR1 SGHRS, CDR2 YFSETQ. The CDR3 has 17 residues. Trimming at V came to 3 bases and at J to 0 bases, leaving 10 bases not matched to a gene.

The chain carries TRBV6-1 and TRBJ2-6; D might be TRBD1 (5 bases). V lost 5 bases and J lost 0, with 17 bases in between. Germline V gene sequence: CDR1 MNHNS, CDR2 SASEGT. The CDR3 loop spans 18 amino acids. This CDR3 is CASSRSVGHSSGANVLTF. In nucleotides, the CDR3 is TGTGCCAGCAGTAGGTCCGTCGGACACAGCTCTGGGGCCAACGTCCTGACTTTC.

This clonotype was recorded at least ten times. The V gene is TRBV3-1, the J gene TRBJ1-1; no reliable D call. The germline V and J ends were trimmed by 0 bases and 0 bases, with 8 bases remaining between them. The CDR3 covers 15 residues. Germline V CDR1 and CDR2: LGHDT, YNNKEL (reference sequence). The CDR3 loop is CASSQEGLMNTEAFF. The CDR3, as DNA: TGTGCCAGCAGCCAAGAAGGGCTCATGAACACTGAAGCTTTCTTT.

This clonotype was counted many times. CDR3 loop: CASSLSVYNSPLHF. The DNA for the CDR3 is TGTGCCAGCAGCTTATCAGTCTATAATTCACCCCTCCACTTT. This rearrangement joins TRBV11-2 to TRBJ1-6; D uncertain. The CDR3 spans 14 residues. Germline V CDR1 and CDR2: SGHAT, FQNNGV. Trimming took 2 bases from V and 3 from J, leaving 5 bases between them.

The J gene is TRBJ2-3, the V gene TRBV6-1; the D is unclear. Germline V gives CDR1 MNHNS, CDR2 SASEGT. V lost 6 bases and J 0 bases, leaving 13 bases between the germline ends. The CDR3 consists of 15 residues. The CDR3 region has the DNA TGTGCCAGCAGACAGTTGGGGTCTAGCACAGATACGCAGTATTTT. Its protein product is CASRQLGSSTDTQYF.

This clonotype has only a few counts. The rearrangement uses TRBV27 and TRBJ1-1; D may be TRBD1 (5 bases). Germline V gene data show CDR1 as MNHEY and CDR2 as SMNVEV (reference sequence). This CDR3 has 13 amino acids. V lost 7 bases to trimming and J lost 0 bases, with 9 bases between them. Written as DNA, the CDR3 is TGTGCCAGCAAGTTGGGGGTGAACACTGAAGCTTTCTTT. It is translated as CASKLGVNTEAFF.

The chain joins TRBV5-6 to TRBJ2-1; tentatively, D is TRBD1 or TRBD2 (5 bases each). Germline V gene data show CDR1 as SGHDT and CDR2 as YYEEEE. The CDR3 has 15 amino acids. V lost 3 bases to trimming and J lost 5 bases, with 15 bases between them. The CDR3 region is CASSSIGGSNNEQFF. CDR3 DNA: TGTGCCAGCAGCTCGATTGGGGGATCCAACAATGAGCAGTTCTTC.

In nucleotides, the CDR3 is TGTGCCAGTAGCATACGAGGTGGGGACAGCTCTAACTATGGCTACACCTTC. Translated, it gives CASSIRGGDSSNYGYTF. This chain connects TRBV19 to TRBJ1-2; 7 bases are a match to TRBD1. Germline V lookup: CDR1 LNHDA, CDR2 SQIVND (reference sequence). CDR3 length: 17 amino acids. Losses at the gene ends were 6 bases for V and 0 bases for J; bases not matched to a gene: 13. Based on the CDR3 plus reference TRBV19 and TRBJ1-2, the full variable domain is DGGITQSPKYLFRKEGQNVTLSCEQNLNHDAMYWYRQDPGQGLRLIYYSQIVNDFQKGDIAEGYSVSREKKESFPLTVTSAQKNPTAFYLCASSIRGGDSSNYGYTFGSGTRLTVV.

The chain recombines TRBV7-9 with TRBJ2-2; D not certain. Germline loops: CDR1 SEHNR, CDR2 FQNEAQ (reference sequence). This CDR3 has 16 amino acids. Trimming shortened V by 5 bases and J by 4 bases, and 17 bases separated the two germline ends. CDR3 loop: CASSPPGPTTTGELFF. DNA of the CDR3: TGTGCCAGCAGCCCCCCCGGGCCCACCACCACCGGGGAGCTGTTTTTT.

This sequence joins TRBV6-1 and TRBJ1-1; 7 bases are shared with TRBD1. This CDR3 has 14 residues. Trimming removed 4 bases from V and 4 bases from J; junction bases left unmatched: 6. Germline V gene data show CDR1 as MNHNS and CDR2 as SASEGT. CDR3 DNA: TGTGCCAGCAGTGGGACAGGATGGGGCACTGAAGCTTTCTTT. Protein product: CASSGTGWGTEAFF.

This clonotype was picked up a small number of times. The chain carries TRBV27 and TRBJ1-2; D possibly corresponds to TRBD1 (5 bases). The germline V gene encodes CDR1 MNHEY and CDR2 SMNVEV (reference sequence). This CDR3 contains 14 residues. V dropped 3 bases and J dropped 2 bases, with 10 bases sitting between them. As DNA, the CDR3 is TGTGCCAGCAGTTTCCGGGACTCAAACTATGGCTACACCTTC. This encodes CASSFRDSNYGYTF.

This clonotype came up many times. The chain is built from TRBV11-2 and TRBJ2-1; D not certain. This CDR3 has 14 residues. V was cut by 0 bases and J by 2 bases, with 5 bases left in between. Germline loops: CDR1 SGHAT, CDR2 FQNNGV. In DNA form, the CDR3 reads TGTGCCAGCAGCTTAGATGGGACCTACAATGAGCAGTTCTTC. Its protein product is CASSLDGTYNEQFF.

The rearrangement links TRBV4-1 to TRBJ1-5; 7 bases are shared with TRBD1. This CDR3 has 14 residues. The germline CDR1 and CDR2 sequences are MGHRA and YSYEKL. V lost 4 bases to trimming and J lost 9 bases; unmatched junction nucleotides: 9. This chain's CDR3 is CASSPRQGERPQHF. CDR3 bases: TGCGCCAGCAGCCCCCGTCAGGGGGAGCGGCCCCAGCATTTT.

This clonotype was seen ten or more times. The chain couples TRBV11-2 to TRBJ2-2; D possibly corresponds to TRBD2 (5 bases). The V end was cut by 0 bases, the J end by 1 base, with 9 bases between. The length of the CDR3 is 16 residues. Germline V gene sequence: CDR1 SGHAT, CDR2 FQNNGV. CDR3 bases: TGTGCCAGCAGCTTAGACAGCGGCAGGAACACCGGGGAGCTGTTTTTT. Translation: CASSLDSGRNTGELFF.

This clonotype was counted only a few times. This sequence joins TRBV6-1 and TRBJ2-7; 7 nucleotides match TRBD1. The CDR3 covers 12 residues. The V gene end was trimmed by 7 bases and the J gene end by 3 bases; junction bases not matched to a gene: 3. Germline-derived CDR1 and CDR2 are MNHNS and SASEGT. Here the CDR3 DNA reads TGTGCCAGCACAGGACAGGACTACGAGCAGTACTTC. This sequence encodes CASTGQDYEQYF.

This clonotype showed up many times. This chain links TRBV6-1 with TRBJ2-2; D might be TRBD2 (5 bases). V was pared by 7 bases and J by 4 bases, with 13 bases between. The V gene's germline CDR1 is MNHNS and CDR2 SASEGT. The CDR3 consists of 14 residues. The CDR3 reads CASINLRVTGELFF. CDR3 DNA sequence: TGTGCCAGCATTAACCTGAGGGTCACCGGGGAGCTGTTTTTT.

The V and J genes are TRBV6-5 and TRBJ2-1; TRBD2 matches 8 bases. There are 17 residues in the CDR3. Trimming removed 2 bases from V and 7 bases from J; junction bases left unmatched: 13. Germline V CDR1 and CDR2: MNHEY, SVGAGI. The CDR3, as DNA: TGTGCCAGCAGTTACCTCAGGGCTAGCGGGTACGTTAATGAGCAGTTCTTC. Protein sequence: CASSYLRASGYVNEQFF.

The rearrangement joins TRBV10-3 to TRBJ1-5, with a weak D call TRBD1 (5 bases). Germline V gene data show CDR1 as ENHRY and CDR2 as SYGVKD. The CDR3 is made up of 13 amino acids. Trimming stripped 8 bases from V and 2 bases from J, with 10 bases between. The CDR3 DNA reads as TGTGCCATCTCGGGGGGTGGCAATCAGCCCCAGCATTTT. Protein: CAISGGGNQPQHF.